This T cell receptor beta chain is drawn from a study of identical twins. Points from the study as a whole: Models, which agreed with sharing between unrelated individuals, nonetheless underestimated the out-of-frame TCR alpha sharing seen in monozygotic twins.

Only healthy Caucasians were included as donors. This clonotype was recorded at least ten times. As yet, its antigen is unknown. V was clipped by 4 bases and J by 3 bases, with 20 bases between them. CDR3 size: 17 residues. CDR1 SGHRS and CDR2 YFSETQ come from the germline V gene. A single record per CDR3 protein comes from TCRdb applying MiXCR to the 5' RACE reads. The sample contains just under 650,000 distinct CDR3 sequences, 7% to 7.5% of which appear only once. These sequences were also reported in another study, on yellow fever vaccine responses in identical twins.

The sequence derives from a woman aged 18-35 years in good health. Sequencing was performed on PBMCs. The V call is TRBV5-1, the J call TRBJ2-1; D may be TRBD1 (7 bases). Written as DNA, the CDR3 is TGCGCCAGCAGCCCCAGGGGGTGGCAGGGAGGCTACAATGAGCAGTTCTTC. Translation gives CASSPRGWQGGYNEQFF.